Presented here are 24 T cell receptor beta chains from one specimen sequenced in a study of shared T cell receptors in the human thymus. Profiled with immunoSEQ multiplex PCR; TCRdb holds only in-frame clones, not every one. The sample has hundreds of thousands of clones, approximately 89% seen once. This sample also belongs to another study, concerning human thymus T cells.

The material sequenced was thymocytes. The receptor source for this set is a boy in the first two years of life with a congenital heart defect.

This rearrangement joins TRBV5-1 to TRBJ2-2; a weak D match, TRBD1 (6 bases). The V gene lost 4 bases and the J gene lost 7 bases, with 17 bases spanning the gap. Germline CDR1 and CDR2: SGHRS and YFSETQ. The CDR3 covers 15 residues. The CDR3 DNA is TGCGCCAGCAGCACCCGCAGGGACATTCTCGGGGAGCTGTTTTTT. Translated: CASSTRRDILGELFF.

This clone was detected only a few times. The chain uses TRBV7-9 and TRBJ2-5; 7 nucleotides align to TRBD1. The CDR3 runs 14 residues. Unmatched junction bases numbered 5, after V lost 5 bases and J lost 2 bases. Germline CDR1 SEHNR, CDR2 FQNEAQ (reference sequence). The CDR3: CASSHRDRQETQYF. Written as DNA, the CDR3 is TGTGCCAGCAGCCACCGGGACAGACAAGAGACCCAGTACTTC.

The chain recombines TRBV7-6 with TRBJ1-5; the match to TRBD1 covers 9 bases. Trimming cost V 1 base and J 4 bases; bases outside gene matches: 5. CDR1 SGHVS and CDR2 FNYEAQ come from the germline V gene. This CDR3 region has 16 residues. CDR3: CASSLGDRELNQPQHF. The CDR3 coding sequence is TGTGCCAGCAGCTTAGGGGACAGGGAATTGAATCAGCCCCAGCATTTT.

This clone has just a few counts. The gene calls are TRBV16 and TRBJ2-6, with no clear D. The germline V gene has CDR1 KGHSY and CDR2 FQNENV. V was cut by 1 base and J by 0 bases, with 4 bases left in between. The CDR3 length is 15 residues. The CDR3 sequence: CASSQFSSGANVLTF. The CDR3 DNA is TGTGCCAGCAGCCAATTCAGCTCTGGGGCCAACGTCCTGACTTTC.

The chain joins TRBV27 to TRBJ1-2, with a weak D call TRBD1 (5 bases). Trimming cost V 7 bases and J 8 bases, with 14 bases left between them. In germline, CDR1 is MNHEY, CDR2 SMNVEV (reference sequence). The CDR3 runs 12 residues. The CDR3 DNA sequence: TGTGCCAGCACTTCAGGGTTGGGGGGCTACACCTTC. This translates into CASTSGLGGYTF.

This rearrangement joins TRBV27 to TRBJ2-2; D remains unclear. The CDR3 sequence is 15 residues long. V was trimmed by 4 bases and J by 0 bases, leaving 9 bases between them. Germline V gives CDR1 MNHEY, CDR2 SMNVEV (reference sequence). Written as DNA, the CDR3 is TGTGCCAGCAGTTCAAGACACTCGAACACCGGGGAGCTGTTTTTT. Protein product: CASSSRHSNTGELFF.

The chain has TRBV5-1 and TRBJ1-1; no clear D. The CDR3 is made up of 15 amino acids. V lost 3 bases to trimming and J lost 0 bases, with 12 bases between them. CDR1 is SGHRS and CDR2 is YFSETQ in the germline V gene. CDR3 coding DNA: TGCGCCAGCAGCTCGTTAAGCCCGATGAACACTGAAGCTTTCTTT. It translates to CASSSLSPMNTEAFF.

The chain couples TRBV27 to TRBJ2-7; 9 nucleotides agree with TRBD2. Trimming removed 5 bases from V and 0 bases from J; junction bases left unmatched: 14. In germline, CDR1 is MNHEY, CDR2 SMNVEV (reference sequence). CDR3 length: 18 residues. CDR3 DNA: TGTGCCAGCAGTCCCTCGGGGACTAGCTCCTCCTACTCCTACGAGCAGTACTTC. Translation: CASSPSGTSSSYSYEQYF.

V gene TRBV30 combines with J gene TRBJ1-3; weak D call: TRBD1 (6 bases). Germline CDR1 reads GTSNPN; CDR2 reads SVGIG (reference sequence). This CDR3 region has 15 residues. The germline V and J ends were trimmed by 0 bases and 1 base, with 10 bases remaining between them. In nucleotides, the CDR3 is TGTGCCTGGAGTGTCACACAGGGTTCTGGAAACACCATATATTTT. Protein product: CAWSVTQGSGNTIYF.

V and J are TRBV27 and TRBJ1-5, with 7 bases identical to TRBD1. CDR3 length: 15 residues. From germline, CDR1 is MNHEY and CDR2 SMNVEV (reference sequence). The V and J ends lost 2 bases and 4 bases, in that order; junction bases with no gene match: 5. CDR3 residues: CASSLEGGRNQPQHF. The CDR3 coding sequence is TGTGCCAGCAGTTTAGAAGGGGGCCGGAATCAGCCCCAGCATTTT.

This sequence joins TRBV27 and TRBJ2-7; D is uncertain. This CDR3 has 16 residues. V gave up 3 bases and J gave up 3 bases, with 18 bases separating them. Looked up from germline, CDR1 is MNHEY and CDR2 is SMNVEV (reference sequence). CDR3 loop: CASSLGQLGPRYEQYF. CDR3 DNA sequence: TGTGCCAGCAGTTTGGGCCAGTTGGGCCCCCGCTACGAGCAGTACTTC.

V and J are TRBV11-1 and TRBJ2-7; D uncertain. CDR1 is SGHAT, CDR2 FQDESV, per germline (reference sequence). Trimming removed 5 bases from V and 2 bases from J, with 10 bases in between. The CDR3 consists of 13 residues. In nucleotides, the CDR3 is TGTGCCAGCAGCCCTACTACCCCCTACGAGCAGTACTTC. Translation: CASSPTTPYEQYF.

This clone was observed a few times. The gene calls are TRBV6-5 and TRBJ1-1; D possibly corresponds to TRBD1 (5 bases). The ends were cut back, 8 bases at V and 1 base at J, with 8 bases in the middle. Germline loops: CDR1 MNHEY, CDR2 SVGAGI. The CDR3 length is 12 residues. CDR3 coding DNA: TGTGCCAGCCAGGGAAAGAACACTGAAGCTTTCTTT. It yields the protein CASQGKNTEAFF.

The chain has TRBV7-2 and TRBJ2-1, with D maybe TRBD2 (7 bases). The germline V and J ends were trimmed by 7 bases and 9 bases, with 16 bases remaining between them. CDR1 SGHTA and CDR2 FQGNSA come from the germline V gene. The CDR3 has 13 amino acids. For the CDR3, the DNA is TGTGCCAGCAACCTCCCGGGGGGCCGTGAGCAGTTCTTC. Translating gives CASNLPGGREQFF.

This chain joins TRBV5-1 and TRBJ2-4; D is possibly TRBD1 (5 bases). With 2 bases removed from V and 10 bases from J, the gap between germline ends came to 13 bases. Looked up from germline, CDR1 is SGHRS and CDR2 is YFSETQ. There are 13 residues in the CDR3. The CDR3, as DNA: TGCGCCAGCAGCTTTTTGGGGCAGGAGATTCAGTACTTC. This codes for CASSFLGQEIQYF.

The genes are TRBV14 and TRBJ1-2; 8 bases are shared with TRBD1. Trimming removed 0 bases from V and 4 bases from J; junction bases left unmatched: 7. There are 16 residues in the CDR3. CDR1 and CDR2 (germline): SGHDN, FVKESK. The chain's CDR3 is CASSQEISGTGYGYTF. CDR3 nucleotide sequence: TGTGCCAGCAGCCAAGAGATCTCCGGGACAGGCTATGGCTACACCTTC.

This chain joins TRBV6-5 and TRBJ2-3; D perhaps matches TRBD2 (6 bases). Germline V gene lookup returns CDR1 MNHEY and CDR2 SVGAGI. Trimming removed 0 bases at V and 3 bases at J, with 10 bases between. The CDR3 spans 15 residues. CDR3 nucleotides: TGTGCCAGCAGTTACTCGGGGGAGGAGACAGATACGCAGTATTTT. It specifies CASSYSGEETDTQYF.

The chain combines TRBV29-1 with TRBJ2-1; D perhaps matches TRBD1 (5 bases). Trimming cost V 8 bases and J 7 bases, with 15 bases left between them. The CDR3 length is 12 residues. Germline values: CDR1 SQVTM, CDR2 ANQGSEA. CDR3 amino acids: CSTQGTSNEQFF. For the CDR3, the DNA is TGCAGCACTCAGGGAACTTCGAATGAGCAGTTCTTC.

This chain joins TRBV2 and TRBJ1-5; D call uncertain. V lost 4 bases and J 9 bases, leaving 10 bases between the germline ends. Germline V gives CDR1 SNHLY, CDR2 FYNNEI. The CDR3 has 12 residues. The DNA for the CDR3 is TGTGCCAGCAGTGTTCGGTCGGGGCCCCAGCATTTT. As protein: CASSVRSGPQHF. Looking up the rest from reference TRBV2 and TRBJ1-5 gives the full variable domain: EPEVTQTPSHQVTQMGQEVILRCVPISNHLYFYWYRQILGQKVEFLVSFYNNEISEKSEIFDDQFSVERPDGSNFTLKIRSTKLEDSAMYFCASSVRSGPQHFGDGTRLSIL.

The chain employs TRBV28 and TRBJ2-5; D is uncertain. Germline V gene lookup returns CDR1 MDHEN and CDR2 SYDVKM. The CDR3 consists of 16 residues. Deletions cut 2 bases from V and 5 bases from J, with 18 bases between. CDR3 amino acids: CASSLKLRISEETQYF. The CDR3, as DNA: TGTGCCAGCAGTTTAAAGCTGAGGATCTCTGAGGAGACCCAGTACTTC.

A remark on this clone: The sample has other DNA sequences that encode this CDR3 too. The gene calls are TRBV7-9 and TRBJ2-5; TRBD2 is a possible D gene (6 bases). The length of the CDR3 is 12 residues. V lost 4 bases to trimming and J lost 5 bases, with 8 bases between them. The germline V gene has CDR1 SEHNR and CDR2 FQNEAQ (reference sequence). CDR3 nucleotide sequence: TGTGCCAGCAGCTACCGGGGGGAGACCCAGTACTTC. It translates to CASSYRGETQYF.

The chain has TRBV27 and TRBJ2-1; 10 nucleotides line up with TRBD1. Looked up from germline, CDR1 is MNHEY and CDR2 is SMNVEV (reference sequence). This CDR3 is built from 18 residues. V was clipped by 3 bases and J by 5 bases; unmatched bases: 13. The CDR3 bases are TGTGCCAGCAGTTTGGACAGGGGGGATCTGGGGGGAAACAATGAGCAGTTCTTC. Translating it yields CASSLDRGDLGGNNEQFF.

Details on this clone: A read error may account for a junction end that differs from germline. Other nucleotide sequences in the sample specify the same CDR3. This chain uses TRBV6-5 with TRBJ1-6; D call uncertain. The germline gives CDR1 MNHEY, CDR2 SVGAGI. CDR3 length: 13 amino acids. This CDR3 is CASSYSRLSPLHF. DNA of the CDR3: TGCGCCAGCAGTTACTCGAGGCTCTCACCCCTCCACTTT.

V gene TRBV19 combines with J gene TRBJ2-7; 15 bases agree with TRBD2. The CDR3 contains 15 residues. Germline-derived CDR1 and CDR2 are LNHDA and SQIVND (reference sequence). With 4 bases clipped from V and 5 bases from J, the junction kept 3 bases outside the gene matches. In DNA, the CDR3 is TGTGCCAGTAGTAGAGGACTAGCGGGAGGGCACGAGCAGTACTTC. Amino acid sequence: CASSRGLAGGHEQYF.